This T cell receptor beta chain came from a study of T cells in Graves' hyperthyroidism and ophthalmopathy. Findings and limits, study-wide: Expanded thyroid clonotypes (above 0.001) were mostly also found in blood.

Out of 8.5 to 10 ml of fresh peripheral blood came the PBMCs. The CDR3 spans 17 residues. Trimming took 0 bases from V and 4 from J; bases not matched to a gene: 6. CDR1 and CDR2 (germline): SGDLS, YYNGEE. Notes on this clonotype: Its antigen is currently unknown.

The TCR beta CDR3 regions underwent amplification using RNA transcripts as the source. The study used the HTBI primer set for a first-round RT-PCR of the TCR CDR3. One entry per CDR3 protein results from TCRdb running MiXCR on the multiplex PCR reads. The table records roughly 290,000 distinct CDR3 sequences, approximately 13% of them present only once. The receptor was isolated from a woman in her thirties or forties with Graves' hyperthyroidism. The sample comprised blood. The chain has TRBV9 and TRBJ2-5, with 13 bases fitting TRBD2. CDR3 bases: TGTGCCAGCAGCGTAGGAGGGGGACTAGCGGGACGAGAGACCCAGTACTTC. Its protein product is CASSVGGGLAGRETQYF. The whole variable domain, filled in from reference TRBV9 and TRBJ2-5, reads DSGVTQTPKHLITATGQRVTLRCSPRSGDLSVYWYQQSLDQGLQFLIQYYNGEERAKGNILERFSAQQFPDLHSELNLSSLELGDSALYFCASSVGGGLAGRETQYFGPGTRLLVL.